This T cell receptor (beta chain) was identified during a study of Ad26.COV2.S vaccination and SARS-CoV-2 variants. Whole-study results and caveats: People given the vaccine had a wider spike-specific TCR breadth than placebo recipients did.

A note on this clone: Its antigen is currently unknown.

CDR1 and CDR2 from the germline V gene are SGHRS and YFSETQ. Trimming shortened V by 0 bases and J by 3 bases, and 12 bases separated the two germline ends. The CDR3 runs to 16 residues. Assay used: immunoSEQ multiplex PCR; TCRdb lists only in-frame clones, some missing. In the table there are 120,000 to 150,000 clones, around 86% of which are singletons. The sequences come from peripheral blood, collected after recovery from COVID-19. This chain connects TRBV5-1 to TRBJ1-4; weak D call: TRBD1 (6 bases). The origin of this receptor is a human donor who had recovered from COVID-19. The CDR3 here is CASSLGTARPNEKLFF. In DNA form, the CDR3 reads TGCGCCAGCAGCTTGGGGACAGCCAGGCCTAATGAAAAACTGTTTTTT.